The entry that follows covers one T cell receptor beta chain sequence. This clonotype was detected many times. It lacks a known antigen. Per-base quality was not reported, and no clone a single base away is much larger than it. This specimen's time point label, interpreted: patch test 1, 2 weeks after DPC sensitization. The treatment or condition label, as the study defines it: therapeutic diphenylcyclopropenone sensitization with weekly scalp DPC. At every patch-test visit, the blood draw took place before the patch test was put on. Patients were eligible if aged 18 to 70, diagnosed with alopecia and judged suitable for DPC therapy, and pregnant patients were excluded. Total RNA was isolated from unfractionated whole blood collected in Tempus Blood RNA tubes. The protocol used for the library was RACE. The instrument given in TCRdb is NextSeq 500. During library preparation, unique molecular identifiers were attached to individual cDNA molecules so that TCRs could be counted quantitatively and reproducibly. For every blood RNA sample, sequencing covered both the TCR alpha and TCR beta chains. Processing in the source paper ran as follows. The median number of TCRs per sample was some 100,000, ranging from about 20,000 to 700,000. The Decombinator software suite was used to annotate V, J and CDR3 in the TCR reads. Every sample was subsampled to the same number of TCRs (28,000) for the PS versus PT1 abundance plots. TCRs were defined as expanded if absent before sensitization and observed at least eight times at the 2-week time point. The public reads were quality trimmed at Q25 with fastp and then assembled into clones with MiXCR by TCRdb, keeping productive beta chains. Rows with one shared CDR3 protein collapse into an entry with the most common genes and DNA. It is TCRdb's table, rather than the study itself, that gives the V and J calls and clone size. For this sample the table gives 300,000 to 450,000 distinct CDR3 sequences, of which roughly 4.8% were detected only once. The ten largest account for about 2.1% of the sample.

For CDR1 and CDR2, the germline V gene (reference sequence) lists DFQATT and SNEGSKA. The junction shows trimming of 7 bases on V and 0 bases on J, and the gene matches do not reach 8 bases of it. Reading from cysteine to phenylalanine, the CDR3 counts 14 amino acids. The DNA shown is the 42-base CDR3, in frame from base 1. This record comes from a study of human T cells and chemical hapten exposure (dated by TCRdb to the early 2020s). In terms of the full investigation: For sensitization, 2% DPC in acetone was applied to a 2 cm by 2 cm area of upper inner arm skin. Throughout the study period of 20 to 25 weeks, patients also received therapeutic DPC doses to the scalp every week. Patch testing was done on the upper back using Finn chambers containing 0.01% DPC, and results were scored after 6 days according to International Contact Dermatitis Research Group standards. Alopecia areata with under or over 50% scalp involvement, alopecia totalis and alopecia universalis were represented in the patient cohort, which was mostly female. The libraries were sequenced as a pool, and the TCR yield per sample differed mostly because of small variations in library volumes within the pool. The study tracked peripheral blood TCR repertoire changes in vivo during primary and secondary sensitization to the hapten diphenylcyclopropenone (DPC) in alopecia patients. Blood samples were taken from patients before sensitization (week 0) and at 2, 6 and about 24 weeks after DPC sensitization. Roughly 30 alopecia patients provided blood for TCR sequencing at one to four time points (pre-sensitization, 2, 6 and 24 weeks). Study-level results and caveats: DPC sensitization did not change the number of TCRs with a frequency above 1 in 1000, and there was no evidence of changes in global repertoire structure. Alopecia, a presumed autoimmune disease, was present in all patients, so the immune response of the patients might differ from that of healthy individuals. Expanded TCRs formed significantly more large CDR3 similarity clusters than pre-sensitization or healthy control sets, consistent with antigen-driven responses. The number of PT1 expanded TCRs positively correlated with patch test score, significant at thresholds 8, 16 and 32 but not 4. Repeated subsampling changed both the strength of the expansion versus patch-test correlation and the threshold at which that correlation became significant.

The source was whole blood, collected in connection with sensitization to the hapten diphenylcyclopropenone (DPC). The chain uses TRBV20-1 and TRBJ2-7; 8 junctional bases match TRBD1. The TCR sequence derives from a woman in her forties or fifties with alopecia areata. Some clones in this sample may be carry-over from other donors' samples. CDR3 region: CSVRDRRYSYEQYF. In nucleotide form, the sequence is TGCAGTGTTAGGGACAGGAGATACTCCTACGAGCAGTACTTC.